This is a list of T cell receptor beta chains from one sample in a study of blood T cell repertoires in COVID-19. The data were produced by immunoSEQ multiplex PCR, yet TCRdb's version contains in-frame clones alone and is incomplete. The sample includes around 620,000 clones, about 87% seen only once; the top ten take approximately 0.25%. The sequenced sample was peripheral blood. All receptors come from a woman between 18 and 29 years old with acute or convalescent COVID-19. Both conserved end residues are part of each CDR3. Fields, in order: V gene, CDR3 protein.

v_call: TRBV5-5
cdr3_aa: CASSLEWGVNYGYTF

v_call: TRBV19
cdr3_aa: CASSIGEENTEAFF

v_call: TRBV23-1
cdr3_aa: CASSHGGGIERIHEQYF

v_call: TRBV7-2
cdr3_aa: CASSLRQGTYSGANVLTF

v_call: TRBV12-3/TRBV12-4
cdr3_aa: CASTHDRATEAFF

v_call: TRBV3-1/TRBV3-2
cdr3_aa: CASSRPGQGAYEQYF

v_call: TRBV3-1/TRBV3-2
cdr3_aa: CASSPKQAVDGYTF

v_call: TRBV18
cdr3_aa: CASSPGGTGETQYF

v_call: TRBV19
cdr3_aa: CAGRGLTDTQYF

v_call: TRBV3-1/TRBV3-2
cdr3_aa: CASSPRQGGHTEAFF